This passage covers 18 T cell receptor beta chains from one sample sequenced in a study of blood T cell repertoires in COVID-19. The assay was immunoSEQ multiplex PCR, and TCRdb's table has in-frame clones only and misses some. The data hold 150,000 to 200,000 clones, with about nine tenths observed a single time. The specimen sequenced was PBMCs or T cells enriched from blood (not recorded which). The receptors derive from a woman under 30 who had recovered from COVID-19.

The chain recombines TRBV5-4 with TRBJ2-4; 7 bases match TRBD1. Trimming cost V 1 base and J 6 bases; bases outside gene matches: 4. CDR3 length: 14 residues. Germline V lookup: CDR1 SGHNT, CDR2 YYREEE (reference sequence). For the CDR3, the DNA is TGTGCCAGCAGCTTGACACAGGGGCTAAACATTCAGTACTTC. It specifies CASSLTQGLNIQYF.

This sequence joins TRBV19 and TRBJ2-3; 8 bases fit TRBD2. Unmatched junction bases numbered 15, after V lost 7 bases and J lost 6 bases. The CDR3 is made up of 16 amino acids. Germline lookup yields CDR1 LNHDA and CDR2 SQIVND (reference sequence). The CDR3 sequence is CASKNQFRGGVDTQYF. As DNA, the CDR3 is TGTGCCAGTAAAAATCAATTCCGGGGGGGTGTTGATACGCAGTATTTT.

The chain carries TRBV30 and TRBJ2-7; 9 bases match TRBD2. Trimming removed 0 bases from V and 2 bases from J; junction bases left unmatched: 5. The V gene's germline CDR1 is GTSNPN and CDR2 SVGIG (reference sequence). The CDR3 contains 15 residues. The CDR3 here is CAWSVLLAGTYEQYF. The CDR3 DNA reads TGTGCCTGGAGTGTACTACTAGCGGGCACCTACGAGCAGTACTTC. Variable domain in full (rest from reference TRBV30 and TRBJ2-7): SQTIHQWPATLVQPVGSPLSLECTVEGTSNPNLYWYRQAAGRGLQLLFYSVGIGQISSEVPQNLSASRPQDRQFILSSKKLLLSDSGFYLCAWSVLLAGTYEQYFGPGTRLTVT.

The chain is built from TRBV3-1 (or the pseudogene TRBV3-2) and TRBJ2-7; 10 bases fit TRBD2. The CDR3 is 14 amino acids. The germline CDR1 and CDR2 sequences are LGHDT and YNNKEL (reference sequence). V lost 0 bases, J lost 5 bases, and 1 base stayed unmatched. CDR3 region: CASSQDTSGNEQYF. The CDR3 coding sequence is TGTGCCAGCAGCCAAGATACTAGCGGGAACGAGCAGTACTTC.

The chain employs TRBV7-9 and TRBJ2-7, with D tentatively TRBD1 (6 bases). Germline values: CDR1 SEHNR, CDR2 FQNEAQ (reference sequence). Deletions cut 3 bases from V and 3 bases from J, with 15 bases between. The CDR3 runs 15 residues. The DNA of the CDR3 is TGTGCCAGCAGCTTCGTCAGGGGAAGCCTCTACGAGCAGTACTTC. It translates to CASSFVRGSLYEQYF.

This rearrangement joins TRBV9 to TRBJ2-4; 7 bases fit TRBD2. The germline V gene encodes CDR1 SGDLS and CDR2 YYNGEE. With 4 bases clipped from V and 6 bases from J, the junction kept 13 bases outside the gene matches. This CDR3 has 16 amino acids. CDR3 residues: CASSPGGTEPGNIQYF. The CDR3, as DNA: TGTGCCAGCAGCCCCGGGGGGACGGAGCCAGGAAACATTCAGTACTTC.

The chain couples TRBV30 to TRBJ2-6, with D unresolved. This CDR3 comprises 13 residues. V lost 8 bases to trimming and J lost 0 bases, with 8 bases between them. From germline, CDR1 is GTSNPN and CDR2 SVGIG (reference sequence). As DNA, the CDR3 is TGTGCCCTCATAGCCTCTGGGGCCAACGTCCTGACTTTC. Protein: CALIASGANVLTF.

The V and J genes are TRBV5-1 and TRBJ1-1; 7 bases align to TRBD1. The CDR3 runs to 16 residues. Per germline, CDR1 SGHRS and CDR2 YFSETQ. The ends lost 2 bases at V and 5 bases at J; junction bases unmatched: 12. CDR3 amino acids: CASSFKTPGGRTEAFF. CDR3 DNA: TGCGCCAGCAGCTTTAAGACCCCAGGGGGGCGTACTGAAGCTTTCTTT.

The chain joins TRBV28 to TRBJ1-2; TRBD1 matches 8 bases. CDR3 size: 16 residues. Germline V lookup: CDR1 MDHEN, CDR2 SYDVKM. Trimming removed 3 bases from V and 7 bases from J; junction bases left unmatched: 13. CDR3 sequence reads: CASSFDRGFTAFGYTF. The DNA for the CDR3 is TGTGCCAGCAGTTTTGACAGGGGTTTTACCGCCTTTGGCTACACCTTC.

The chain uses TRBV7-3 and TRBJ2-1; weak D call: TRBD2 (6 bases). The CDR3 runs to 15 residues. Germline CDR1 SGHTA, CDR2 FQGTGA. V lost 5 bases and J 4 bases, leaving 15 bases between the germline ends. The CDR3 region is CASSAGTLPYNEQFF. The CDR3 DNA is TGTGCCAGCAGCGCCGGGACTTTGCCTTACAATGAGCAGTTCTTC. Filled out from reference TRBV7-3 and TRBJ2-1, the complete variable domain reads GAGVSQTPSNKVTEKGKYVELRCDPISGHTALYWYRQSLGQGPEFLIYFQGTGAADDSGLPNDRFFAVRPEGSVSTLKIQRTERGDSAVYLCASSAGTLPYNEQFFGPGTRLTVL.

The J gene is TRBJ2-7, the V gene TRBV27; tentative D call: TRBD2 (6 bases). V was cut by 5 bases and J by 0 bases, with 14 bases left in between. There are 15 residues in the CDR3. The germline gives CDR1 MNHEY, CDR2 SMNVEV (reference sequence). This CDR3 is CASSMRGHPSYEQYF. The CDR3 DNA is TGTGCCAGCAGTATGCGGGGCCATCCCTCCTACGAGCAGTACTTC.

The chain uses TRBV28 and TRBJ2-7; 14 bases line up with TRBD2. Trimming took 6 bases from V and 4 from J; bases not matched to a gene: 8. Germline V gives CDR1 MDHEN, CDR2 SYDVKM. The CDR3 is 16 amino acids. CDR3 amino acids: CASRGGTSGSLYEQYF. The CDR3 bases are TGTGCCAGCAGGGGAGGGACTAGCGGGAGTTTATACGAGCAGTACTTC.

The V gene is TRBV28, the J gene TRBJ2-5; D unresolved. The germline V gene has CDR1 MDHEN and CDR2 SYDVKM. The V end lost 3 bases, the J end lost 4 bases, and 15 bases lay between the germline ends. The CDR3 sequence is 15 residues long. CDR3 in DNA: TGTGCCAGCAGTTTTCGGGTAAAGGTAGGAGAGACCCAGTACTTC. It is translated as CASSFRVKVGETQYF. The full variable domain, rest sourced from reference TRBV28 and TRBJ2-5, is DVKVTQSSRYLVKRTGEKVFLECVQDMDHENMFWYRQDPGLGLRLIYFSYDVKMKEKGDIPEGYSVSREKKERFSLILESASTNQTSMYLCASSFRVKVGETQYFGPGTRLLVL.

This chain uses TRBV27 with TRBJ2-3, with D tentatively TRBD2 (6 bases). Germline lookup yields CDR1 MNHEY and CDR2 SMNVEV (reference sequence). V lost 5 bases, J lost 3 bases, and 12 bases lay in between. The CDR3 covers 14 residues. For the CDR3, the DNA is TGTGCCAGCAGTATCCGGGGAGGTACAGATACGCAGTATTTT. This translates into CASSIRGGTDTQYF.

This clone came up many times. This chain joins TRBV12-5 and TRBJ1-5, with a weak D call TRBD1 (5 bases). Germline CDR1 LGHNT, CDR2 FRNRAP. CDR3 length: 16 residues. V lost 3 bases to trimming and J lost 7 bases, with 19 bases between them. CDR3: CASGLLREGVGQPQHF. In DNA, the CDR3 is TGTGCTAGTGGTTTACTACGCGAAGGGGTAGGGCAGCCCCAGCATTTT.

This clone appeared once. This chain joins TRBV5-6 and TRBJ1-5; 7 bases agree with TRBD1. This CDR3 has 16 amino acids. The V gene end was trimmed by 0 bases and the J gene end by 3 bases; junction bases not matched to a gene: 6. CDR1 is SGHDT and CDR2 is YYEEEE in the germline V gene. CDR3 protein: CASSLAGQASNQPQHF. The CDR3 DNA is TGTGCCAGCAGCTTGGCCGGACAGGCCTCCAATCAGCCCCAGCATTTT.

CDR3 nucleotide sequence: TGTGCCAGCAGCCCGGCGGGAAGGTTTGGCAACAATGAGCAGTTCTTC. Translation gives CASSPAGRFGNNEQFF. The chain combines TRBV5-4 with TRBJ2-1; tentatively, D is TRBD2 (6 bases). Germline V gives CDR1 SGHNT, CDR2 YYREEE (reference sequence). V was shortened by 4 bases and J by 5 bases, with 19 bases between the two germline ends. The CDR3 is 16 residues long.

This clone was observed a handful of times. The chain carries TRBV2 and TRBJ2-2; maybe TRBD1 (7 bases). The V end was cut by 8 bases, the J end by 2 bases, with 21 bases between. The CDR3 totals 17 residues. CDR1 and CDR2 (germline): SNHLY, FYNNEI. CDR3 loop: CASGGTDNKLNTGELFF. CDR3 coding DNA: TGTGCCAGCGGGGGGACAGATAATAAGCTAAACACCGGGGAGCTGTTTTTT.